The entry that follows covers one T cell receptor (beta chain) sequence. TCRdb's table, derived via immunoSEQ multiplex PCR, lists solely in-frame clones and lacks some. The sample yields about 150,000 clones, around 96% seen once. This entry belongs to a study of control samples from healthy donors and cancer patients. Trimming shortened V by 5 bases and J by 2 bases, and 18 bases separated the two germline ends. The germline CDR1 and CDR2 sequences are MNHEY and SMNVEV (reference sequence). This CDR3 is 16 amino acids long. The V gene is TRBV27, the J gene TRBJ1-1; D perhaps matches TRBD1 (5 bases). This sequence was found in a man between 35 and 55 years old in good health. Source material: blood. The CDR3 sequence: CASSPTEGQVNTEAFF. CDR3 sequence (DNA): TGTGCCAGCAGTCCGACCGAGGGGCAGGTTAACACTGAAGCTTTCTTT.